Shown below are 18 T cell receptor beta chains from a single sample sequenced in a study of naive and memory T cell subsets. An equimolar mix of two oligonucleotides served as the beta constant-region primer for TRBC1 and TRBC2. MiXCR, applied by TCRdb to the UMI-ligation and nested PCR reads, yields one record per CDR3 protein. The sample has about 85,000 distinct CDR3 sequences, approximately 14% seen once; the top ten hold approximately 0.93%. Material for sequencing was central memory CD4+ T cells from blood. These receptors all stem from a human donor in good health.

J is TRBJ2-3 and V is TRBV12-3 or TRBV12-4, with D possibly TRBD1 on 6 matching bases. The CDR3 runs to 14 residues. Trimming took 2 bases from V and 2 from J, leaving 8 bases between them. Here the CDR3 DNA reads TGTGCCAGCAGTTTACAGGGGACCACAGATACGCAGTATTTT. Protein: CASSLQGTTDTQYF.

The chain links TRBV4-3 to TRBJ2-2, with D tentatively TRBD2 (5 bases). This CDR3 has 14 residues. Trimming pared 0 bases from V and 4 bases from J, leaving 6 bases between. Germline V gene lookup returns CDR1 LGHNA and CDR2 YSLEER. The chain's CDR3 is CASSQDEGTGELFF. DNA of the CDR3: TGCGCCAGCAGCCAAGACGAGGGCACCGGGGAGCTGTTTTTT.

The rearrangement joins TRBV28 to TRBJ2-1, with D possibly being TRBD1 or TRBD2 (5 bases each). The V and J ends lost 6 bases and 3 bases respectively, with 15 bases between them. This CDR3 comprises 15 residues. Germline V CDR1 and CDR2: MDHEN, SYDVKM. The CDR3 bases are TGTGCCAGCAGGGGAGCAGCAGGGAACTACAATGAGCAGTTCTTC. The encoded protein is CASRGAAGNYNEQFF. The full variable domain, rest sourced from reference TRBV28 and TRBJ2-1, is DVKVTQSSRYLVKRTGEKVFLECVQDMDHENMFWYRQDPGLGLRLIYFSYDVKMKEKGDIPEGYSVSREKKERFSLILESASTNQTSMYLCASRGAAGNYNEQFFGPGTRLTVL.

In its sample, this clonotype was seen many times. The CDR3 DNA sequence: TGTGCCATCAGCGAGGAGCTAGACAAGCTCCACGAGCAGTACTTC. This translates into CAISEELDKLHEQYF. This sequence joins TRBV10-3 and TRBJ2-7; D is unresolved. The V end lost 6 bases, the J end lost 5 bases, and 20 bases lay between the germline ends. Germline lookup yields CDR1 ENHRY and CDR2 SYGVKD. CDR3 length: 15 amino acids.

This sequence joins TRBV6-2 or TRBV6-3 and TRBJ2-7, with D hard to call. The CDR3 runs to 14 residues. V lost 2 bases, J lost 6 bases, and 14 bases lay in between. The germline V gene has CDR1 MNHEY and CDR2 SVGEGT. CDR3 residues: CASSYPFVTREQYF. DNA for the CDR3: TGTGCCAGCAGTTACCCTTTTGTGACGCGCGAGCAGTACTTC.

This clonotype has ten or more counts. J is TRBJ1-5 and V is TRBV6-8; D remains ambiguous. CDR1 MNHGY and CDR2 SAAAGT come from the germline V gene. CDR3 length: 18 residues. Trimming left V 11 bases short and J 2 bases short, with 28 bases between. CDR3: CAVFLRGGPDFCNQPQHF. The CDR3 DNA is TGTGCCGTCTTCCTGCGGGGAGGGCCGGACTTTTGCAATCAGCCCCAGCATTTT.

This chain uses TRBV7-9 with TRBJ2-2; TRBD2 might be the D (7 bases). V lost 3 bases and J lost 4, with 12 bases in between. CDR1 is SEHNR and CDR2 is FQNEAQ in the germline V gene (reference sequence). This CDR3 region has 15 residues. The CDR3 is CASSFLGGGTGELFF. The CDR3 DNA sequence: TGTGCCAGCAGCTTCTTGGGAGGGGGCACCGGGGAGCTGTTTTTT.

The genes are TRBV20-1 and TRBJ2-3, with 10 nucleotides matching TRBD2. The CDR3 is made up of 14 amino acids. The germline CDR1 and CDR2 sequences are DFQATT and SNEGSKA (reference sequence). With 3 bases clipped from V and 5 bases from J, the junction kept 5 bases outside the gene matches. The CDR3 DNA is TGCAGTGCTAGCCCTAGCGGGAGAGGAGATACGCAGTATTTT. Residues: CSASPSGRGDTQYF.

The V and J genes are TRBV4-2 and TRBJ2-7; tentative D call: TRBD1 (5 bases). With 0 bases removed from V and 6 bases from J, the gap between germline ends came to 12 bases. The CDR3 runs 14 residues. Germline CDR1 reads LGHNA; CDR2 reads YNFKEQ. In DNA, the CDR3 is TGTGCCAGCAGCCAAGAATCCCAGGGAAGCGAGCAGTACTTC. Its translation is CASSQESQGSEQYF.

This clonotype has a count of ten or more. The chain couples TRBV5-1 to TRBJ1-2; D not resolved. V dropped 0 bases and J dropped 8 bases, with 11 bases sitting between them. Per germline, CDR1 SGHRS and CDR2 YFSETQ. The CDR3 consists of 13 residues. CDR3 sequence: CASSLDLTGGYTF. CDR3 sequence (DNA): TGCGCCAGCAGCTTGGACCTGACCGGCGGCTACACCTTC. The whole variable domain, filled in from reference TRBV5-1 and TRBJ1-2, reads KAGVTQTPRYLIKTRGQQVTLSCSPISGHRSVSWYQQTPGQGLQFLFEYFSETQRNKGNFPGRFSGRQFSNSRSEMNVSTLELGDSALYLCASSLDLTGGYTFGSGTRLTVV.

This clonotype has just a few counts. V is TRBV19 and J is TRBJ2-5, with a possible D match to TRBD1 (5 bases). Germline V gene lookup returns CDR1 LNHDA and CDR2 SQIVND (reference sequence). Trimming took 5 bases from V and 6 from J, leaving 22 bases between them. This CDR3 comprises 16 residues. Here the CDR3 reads CASSGSVGRVSKTQYF. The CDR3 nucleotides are TGTGCCAGTAGTGGCTCAGTGGGGCGAGTTTCTAAGACCCAGTACTTC.

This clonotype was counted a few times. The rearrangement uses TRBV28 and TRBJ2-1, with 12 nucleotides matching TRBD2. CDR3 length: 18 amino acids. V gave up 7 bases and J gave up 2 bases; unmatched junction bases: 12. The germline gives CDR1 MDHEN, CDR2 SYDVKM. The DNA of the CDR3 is TGTGCCAGCACCCCCGGGACTAGCGGGCTTATAACCTACAATGAGCAGTTCTTC. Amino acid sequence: CASTPGTSGLITYNEQFF.

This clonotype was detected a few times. The CDR3 DNA reads as TGTGCCAGCAGCTTATGGGGGACAGACAAAAACATTCAGTACTTC. Its translation: CASSLWGTDKNIQYF. The chain couples TRBV7-2 to TRBJ2-4; 7 nucleotides match TRBD1. Germline V gene sequence: CDR1 SGHTA, CDR2 FQGNSA. CDR3 length equals 15 residues. After removal of 2 bases from V and 3 bases from J, the junction contained 4 bases not matched to a gene.

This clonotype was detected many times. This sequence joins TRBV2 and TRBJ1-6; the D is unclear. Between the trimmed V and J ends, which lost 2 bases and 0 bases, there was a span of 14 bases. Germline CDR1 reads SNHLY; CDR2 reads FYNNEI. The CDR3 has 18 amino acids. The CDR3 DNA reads TGTGCCAGCAGTGAAAGGGTGTCCCCGAGCTCCTATAATTCACCCCTCCACTTT. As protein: CASSERVSPSSYNSPLHF.

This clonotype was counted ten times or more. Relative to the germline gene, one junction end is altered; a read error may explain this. The CDR3 region is CASRLGTGATQYF. CDR3 bases: TGTGCCAGCAGATTGGGGACCGGGGCTACGCAGTATTTT. The chain carries TRBV5-5 and TRBJ2-3; D may match TRBD1 or TRBD2 (5 bases each). The CDR3 sequence is 13 residues long. The germline gives CDR1 SGHKS, CDR2 YYEKEE (reference sequence). Full variable domain (outside the CDR3, taken from reference TRBV5-5 and TRBJ2-3): DAGVTQSPTHLIKTRGQQVTLRCSPISGHKSVSWYQQVLGQGPQFIFQYYEKEERGRGNFPDRFSARQFPNYSSELNVNALLLGDSALYLCASRLGTGATQYFGPGTRLTVL.

CDR3 loop: CASSTGTGAREQYF. The CDR3 nucleotides read TGTGCCAGCAGTACCGGGACAGGGGCCAGAGAGCAGTACTTC. The V and J genes are TRBV2 and TRBJ2-7; 10 nucleotides line up with TRBD1. Germline CDR1 reads SNHLY; CDR2 reads FYNNEI. Trimming removed 5 bases from V and 7 bases from J; junction bases left unmatched: 8. The CDR3 sequence is 14 residues long.

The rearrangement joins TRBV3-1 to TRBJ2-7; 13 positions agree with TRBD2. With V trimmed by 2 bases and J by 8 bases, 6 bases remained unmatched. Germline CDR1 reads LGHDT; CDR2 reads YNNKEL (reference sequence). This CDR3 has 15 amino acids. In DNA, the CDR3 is TGTGCCAGCAGCCAACGGACTAGCGGGAGTAGGAAGCAGTACTTC. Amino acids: CASSQRTSGSRKQYF.

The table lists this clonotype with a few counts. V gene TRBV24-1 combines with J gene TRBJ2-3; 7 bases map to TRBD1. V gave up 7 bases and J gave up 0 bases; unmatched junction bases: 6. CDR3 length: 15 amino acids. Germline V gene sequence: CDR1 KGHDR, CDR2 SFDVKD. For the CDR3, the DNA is TGTGCCACCAGCCCTGGGACAGCTAGCACAGATACGCAGTATTTT. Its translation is CATSPGTASTDTQYF.